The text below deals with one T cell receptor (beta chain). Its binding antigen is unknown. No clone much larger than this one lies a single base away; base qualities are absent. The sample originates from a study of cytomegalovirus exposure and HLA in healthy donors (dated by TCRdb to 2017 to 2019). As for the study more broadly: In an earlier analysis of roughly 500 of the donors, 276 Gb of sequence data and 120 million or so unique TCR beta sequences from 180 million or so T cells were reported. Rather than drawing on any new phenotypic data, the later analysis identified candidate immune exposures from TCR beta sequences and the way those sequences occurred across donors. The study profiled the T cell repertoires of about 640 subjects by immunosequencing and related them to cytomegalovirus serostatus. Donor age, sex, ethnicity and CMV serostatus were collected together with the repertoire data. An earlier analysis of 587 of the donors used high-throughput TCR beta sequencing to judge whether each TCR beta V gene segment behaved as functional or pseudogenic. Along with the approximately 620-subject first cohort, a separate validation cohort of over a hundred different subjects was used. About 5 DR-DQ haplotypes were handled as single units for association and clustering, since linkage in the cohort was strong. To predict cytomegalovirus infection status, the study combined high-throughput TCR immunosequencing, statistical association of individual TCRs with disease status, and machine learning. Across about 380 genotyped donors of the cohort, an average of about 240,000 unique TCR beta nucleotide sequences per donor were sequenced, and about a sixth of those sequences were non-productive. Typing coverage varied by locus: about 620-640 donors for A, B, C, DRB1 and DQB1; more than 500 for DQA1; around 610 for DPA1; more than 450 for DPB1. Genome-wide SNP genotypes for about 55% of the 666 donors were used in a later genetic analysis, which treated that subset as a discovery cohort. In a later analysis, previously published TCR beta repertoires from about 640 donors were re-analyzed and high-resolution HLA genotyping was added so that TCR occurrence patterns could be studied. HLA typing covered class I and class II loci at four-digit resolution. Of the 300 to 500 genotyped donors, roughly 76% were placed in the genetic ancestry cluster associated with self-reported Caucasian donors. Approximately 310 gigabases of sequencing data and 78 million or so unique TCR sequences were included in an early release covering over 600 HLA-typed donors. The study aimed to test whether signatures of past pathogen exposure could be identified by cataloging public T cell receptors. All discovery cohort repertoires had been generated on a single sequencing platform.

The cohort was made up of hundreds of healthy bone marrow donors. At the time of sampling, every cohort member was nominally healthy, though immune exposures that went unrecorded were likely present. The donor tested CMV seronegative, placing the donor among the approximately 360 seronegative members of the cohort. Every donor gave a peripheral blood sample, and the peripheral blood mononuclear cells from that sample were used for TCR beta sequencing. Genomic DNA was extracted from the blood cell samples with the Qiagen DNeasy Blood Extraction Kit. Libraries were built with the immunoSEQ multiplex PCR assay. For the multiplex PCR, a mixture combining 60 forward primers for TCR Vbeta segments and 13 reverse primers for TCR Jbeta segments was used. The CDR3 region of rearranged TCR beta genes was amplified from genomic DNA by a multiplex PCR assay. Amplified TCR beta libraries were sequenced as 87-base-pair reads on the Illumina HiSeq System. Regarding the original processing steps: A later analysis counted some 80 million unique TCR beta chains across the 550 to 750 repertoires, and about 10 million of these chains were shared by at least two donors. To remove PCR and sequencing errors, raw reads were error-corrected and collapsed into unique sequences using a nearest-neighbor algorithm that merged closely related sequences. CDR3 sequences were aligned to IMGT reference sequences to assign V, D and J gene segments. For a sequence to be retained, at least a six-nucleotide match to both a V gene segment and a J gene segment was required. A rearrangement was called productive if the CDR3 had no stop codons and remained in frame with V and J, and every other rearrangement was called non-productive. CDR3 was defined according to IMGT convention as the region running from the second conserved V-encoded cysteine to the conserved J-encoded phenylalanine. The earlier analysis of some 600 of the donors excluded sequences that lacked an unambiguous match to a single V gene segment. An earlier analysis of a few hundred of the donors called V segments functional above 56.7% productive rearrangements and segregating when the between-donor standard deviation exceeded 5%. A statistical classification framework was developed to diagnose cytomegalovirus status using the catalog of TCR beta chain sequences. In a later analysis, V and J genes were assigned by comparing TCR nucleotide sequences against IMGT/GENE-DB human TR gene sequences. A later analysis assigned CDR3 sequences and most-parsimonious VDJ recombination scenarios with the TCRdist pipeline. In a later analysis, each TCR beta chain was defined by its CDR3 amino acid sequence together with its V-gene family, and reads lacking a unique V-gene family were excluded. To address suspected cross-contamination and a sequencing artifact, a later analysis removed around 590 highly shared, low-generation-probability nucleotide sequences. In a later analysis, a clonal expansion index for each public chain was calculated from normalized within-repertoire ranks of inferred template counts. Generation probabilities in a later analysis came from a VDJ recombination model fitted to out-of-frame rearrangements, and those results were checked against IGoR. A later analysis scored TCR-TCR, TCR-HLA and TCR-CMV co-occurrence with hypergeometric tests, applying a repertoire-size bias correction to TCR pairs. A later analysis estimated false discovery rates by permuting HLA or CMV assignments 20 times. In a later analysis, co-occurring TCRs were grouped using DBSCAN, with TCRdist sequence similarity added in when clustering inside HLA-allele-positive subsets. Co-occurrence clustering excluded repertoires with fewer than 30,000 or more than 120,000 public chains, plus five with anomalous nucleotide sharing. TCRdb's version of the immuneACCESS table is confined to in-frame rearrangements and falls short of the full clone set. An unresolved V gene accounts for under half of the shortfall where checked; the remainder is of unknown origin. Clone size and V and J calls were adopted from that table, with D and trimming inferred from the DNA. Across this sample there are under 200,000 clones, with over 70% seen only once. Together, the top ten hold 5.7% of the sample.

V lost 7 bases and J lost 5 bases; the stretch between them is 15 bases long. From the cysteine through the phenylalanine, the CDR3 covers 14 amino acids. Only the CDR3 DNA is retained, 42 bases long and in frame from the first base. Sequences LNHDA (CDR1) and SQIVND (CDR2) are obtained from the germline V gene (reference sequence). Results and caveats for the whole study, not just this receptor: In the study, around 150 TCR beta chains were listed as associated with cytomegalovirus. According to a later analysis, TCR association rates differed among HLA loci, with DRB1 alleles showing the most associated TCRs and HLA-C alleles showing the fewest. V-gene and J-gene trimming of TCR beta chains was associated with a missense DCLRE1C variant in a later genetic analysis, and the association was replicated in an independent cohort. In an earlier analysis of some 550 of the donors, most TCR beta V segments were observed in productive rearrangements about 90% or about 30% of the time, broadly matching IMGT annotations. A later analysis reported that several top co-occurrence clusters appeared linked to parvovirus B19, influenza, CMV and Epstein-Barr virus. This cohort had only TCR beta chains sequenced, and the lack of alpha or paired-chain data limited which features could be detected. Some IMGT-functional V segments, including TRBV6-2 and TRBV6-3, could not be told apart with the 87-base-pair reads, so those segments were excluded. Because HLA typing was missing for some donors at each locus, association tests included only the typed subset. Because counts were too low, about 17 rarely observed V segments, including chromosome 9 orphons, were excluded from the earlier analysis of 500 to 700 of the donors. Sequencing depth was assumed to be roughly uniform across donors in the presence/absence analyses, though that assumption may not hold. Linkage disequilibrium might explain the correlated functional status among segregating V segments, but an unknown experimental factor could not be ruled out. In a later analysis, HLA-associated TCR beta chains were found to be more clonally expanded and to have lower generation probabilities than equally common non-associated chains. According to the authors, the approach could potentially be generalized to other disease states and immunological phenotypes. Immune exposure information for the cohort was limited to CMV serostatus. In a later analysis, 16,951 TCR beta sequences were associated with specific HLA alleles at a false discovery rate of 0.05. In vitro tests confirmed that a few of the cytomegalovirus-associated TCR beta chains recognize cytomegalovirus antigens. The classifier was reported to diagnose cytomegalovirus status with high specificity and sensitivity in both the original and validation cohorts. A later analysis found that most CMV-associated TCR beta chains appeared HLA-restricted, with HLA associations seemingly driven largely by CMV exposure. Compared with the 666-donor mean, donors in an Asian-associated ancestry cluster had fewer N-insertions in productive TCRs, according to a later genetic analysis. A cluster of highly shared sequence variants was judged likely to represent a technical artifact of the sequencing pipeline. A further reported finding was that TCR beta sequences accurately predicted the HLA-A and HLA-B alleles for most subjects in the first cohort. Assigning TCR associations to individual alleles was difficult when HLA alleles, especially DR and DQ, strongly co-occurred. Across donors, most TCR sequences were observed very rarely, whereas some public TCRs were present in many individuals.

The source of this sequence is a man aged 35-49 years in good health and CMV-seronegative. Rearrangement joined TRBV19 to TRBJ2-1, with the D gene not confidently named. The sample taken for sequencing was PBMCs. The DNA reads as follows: TGTGCCAGTAATGCCAGAACGAATCACAATGAGCAGTTCTTC. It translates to CASNARTNHNEQFF.